The 21 T cell receptor beta chains below all came from one sample that was sequenced in a study of T cell responses to AZD1222 COVID-19 vaccine (dated by TCRdb to about 2021). The library relied on the immunoSEQ multiplex PCR assay. The immuneACCESS repertoire file appears here via TCRdb, limited to in-frame rearrangements. These files lack a portion of the clones; in checked studies, under half of the deficit traces to unresolved V genes, and the cause of the others is not known. The sample records around 140,000 clones, 91% of which are singletons. The ten largest clonotypes hold roughly 3.8% of the sample. The time point label on this specimen signifies: about 28 days (+/-7) after the second vaccine dose. This material consisted of peripheral blood, taken 28 days after the second AZD1222 dose. These receptors were collected from an adult who received the AZD1222 COVID-19 vaccine.

V and J are TRBV19 and TRBJ2-7; the match to TRBD2 covers 12 bases. The germline V gene encodes CDR1 LNHDA and CDR2 SQIVND (reference sequence). Germline trimming cut 3 bases from V and 2 bases from J; bases unmatched to any gene: 2. This CDR3 contains 15 residues. The CDR3 protein is CASSIRTSGTYEQYF. For the CDR3, the DNA is TGTGCCAGTAGTATTAGGACTAGCGGGACCTACGAGCAGTACTTC. Based on the CDR3 plus reference TRBV19 and TRBJ2-7, the full variable domain is DGGITQSPKYLFRKEGQNVTLSCEQNLNHDAMYWYRQDPGQGLRLIYYSQIVNDFQKGDIAEGYSVSREKKESFPLTVTSAQKNPTAFYLCASSIRTSGTYEQYFGPGTRLTVT.

The chain is built from TRBV18 and TRBJ1-6; D may be TRBD1 (6 bases). Germline CDR1 and CDR2: KGHSH and LQKENI. The CDR3 extends over 15 amino acids. Deletions cut 4 bases from V and 8 bases from J, with 15 bases between. For the CDR3, the DNA is TGTGCCAGCTCACTGAGGACAGAGGGATATTCACCCCTCCACTTT. Translation gives CASSLRTEGYSPLHF.

The V call is TRBV19, the J call TRBJ2-1; 15 bases line up with TRBD2. This CDR3 region has 18 residues. Germline CDR1 reads LNHDA; CDR2 reads SQIVND (reference sequence). J was trimmed by 9 bases and V by 5 bases; bases with no gene match: 14. The CDR3 protein is CASSPRIGTSGGSGEQFF. For the CDR3, the DNA is TGTGCCAGTAGTCCGAGAATAGGGACTAGCGGGGGGTCGGGTGAGCAGTTCTTC.

This sequence joins TRBV19 and TRBJ2-7; D might be TRBD2 (7 bases). The CDR3 consists of 16 residues. Germline V gene sequence: CDR1 LNHDA, CDR2 SQIVND (reference sequence). The DNA of the CDR3 is TGTTCACCTTATTGGGGGGGCCTCCGGAGCTCCTACGAGCAGTACTTC. Translation gives CSPYWGGLRSSYEQYF.

The chain has TRBV7-8 and TRBJ1-2; 7 bases are a match to TRBD1. The CDR3 runs to 15 residues. Looked up from germline, CDR1 is SGHVS and CDR2 is FQNEAQ. The junction had 13 bases not matched to a gene; V was cut back by 5 bases and J by 7 bases. This CDR3 is CASSARGRGGGGYTF. The CDR3, as DNA: TGTGCCAGCAGCGCTAGAGGTAGAGGGGGCGGTGGCTACACCTTC. The variable domain in full, with the rest retrieved from reference TRBV7-8 and TRBJ1-2, is GAGVSQSPRYKVAKRGQDVALRCDPISGHVSLFWYQQALGQGPEFLTYFQNEAQLDKSGLPSDRFFAERPEGSVSTLKIQRTQQEDSAVYLCASSARGRGGGGYTFGSGTRLTVV.

The chain carries TRBV7-2 and TRBJ1-2, with D possibly being TRBD1 (5 bases). Per germline, CDR1 SGHTA and CDR2 FQGNSA. V was shortened by 3 bases and J by 5 bases, with 10 bases between the two germline ends. The CDR3 loop spans 13 amino acids. The CDR3 DNA sequence: TGTGCCAGCAGCTTCGAGGGGCAGTATGGCTACACCTTC. Translation gives CASSFEGQYGYTF.

The count of this clone is one. The genes are TRBV5-4 and TRBJ2-3, with TRBD1 identical over 7 bases. J lost 3 bases, V lost 4 bases, and 11 bases had no gene match. There are 16 residues in the CDR3. Per germline, CDR1 SGHNT and CDR2 YYREEE (reference sequence). This chain's CDR3 is CASSHGQARGTDTQYF. CDR3 DNA: TGTGCCAGCAGCCATGGTCAGGCCAGGGGGACAGATACGCAGTATTTT.

The gene calls are TRBV9 and TRBJ1-1; TRBD1 matches at 8 bases. The CDR3 is made up of 15 amino acids. After removal of 4 bases from V and 4 bases from J, the junction contained 9 bases not matched to a gene. Germline V lookup: CDR1 SGDLS, CDR2 YYNGEE. The CDR3 here is CASSPTQGAPTEAFF. CDR3 coding DNA: TGTGCCAGCAGCCCAACCCAGGGGGCGCCCACTGAAGCTTTCTTT.

The rearrangement uses TRBV7-2 and TRBJ1-5; the D is unclear. CDR1 is SGHTA, CDR2 FQGNSA, per germline. The ends were cut back, 2 bases at V and 1 base at J, with 15 bases in the middle. The CDR3 runs to 17 residues. The CDR3 DNA is TGTGCCAGCAGCTTAAACGACCCCAAACGGAGCAATCAGCCCCAGCATTTT. Amino acids: CASSLNDPKRSNQPQHF.

The rearrangement links TRBV5-1 to TRBJ2-7; D unresolved. Per the germline V gene, CDR1 is SGHRS and CDR2 is YFSETQ. The CDR3 has 15 amino acids. V shed 4 bases and J shed 4 bases, with 18 bases lying between them. The DNA for the CDR3 is TGCGCCAGCAGCCCTAACAAGGTAGGGTTTTACGAGCAGTACTTC. It translates to CASSPNKVGFYEQYF.

The chain joins TRBV7-9 to TRBJ2-7, with TRBD1 matching 7 bases. This CDR3 spans 18 amino acids. Germline CDR1 reads SEHNR; CDR2 reads FQNEAQ (reference sequence). Trimming at V came to 4 bases and at J to 2 bases, leaving 17 bases not matched to a gene. DNA for the CDR3: TGTGCCAGCAGCTCGCGCCCTTCTCGGGACAGACAAGCCTACGAGCAGTACTTC. Translation gives CASSSRPSRDRQAYEQYF.

The V call is TRBV6-5, the J call TRBJ2-2; no definite D call. The length of the CDR3 is 14 residues. V dropped 6 bases and J dropped 7 bases, with 15 bases sitting between them. Germline V lookup: CDR1 MNHEY, CDR2 SVGAGI. CDR3 sequence: CASRPGSVNGELFF. The CDR3 coding sequence is TGTGCCAGCAGACCTGGGTCCGTTAACGGGGAGCTGTTTTTT.

CDR3 region: CASSPGGDEQFF. For the CDR3, the DNA is TGTGCCAGCAGCCCAGGGGGGGATGAGCAGTTCTTC. The V and J genes are TRBV12-3 or TRBV12-4 and TRBJ2-1; the D gene could be TRBD1 or TRBD2 (7 bases each). Between the trimmed V and J ends, which lost 6 bases and 8 bases, there was a span of 11 bases. This CDR3 spans 12 amino acids.

This chain joins TRBV3-1 (or the pseudogene TRBV3-2) and TRBJ1-1; D is uncertain. This CDR3 is 12 amino acids long. Trimming took 3 bases from V and 10 from J, leaving 12 bases between them. CDR1 and CDR2 from the germline V gene are LGHDT and YNNKEL (reference sequence). The CDR3 nucleotides read TGTGCCAGCAGCCAGAGGGCAGGACGAGCTTTCTTT. Protein: CASSQRAGRAFF.

This rearrangement joins TRBV12-5 to TRBJ1-4; D gene ambiguous. Trimming left V 1 base short and J 5 bases short, with 8 bases between. Germline loops: CDR1 LGHNT, CDR2 FRNRAP. The CDR3 has 14 residues. The CDR3 spells CASGLGQENEKLFF. The DNA of the CDR3 is TGTGCTAGTGGTTTGGGGCAGGAGAATGAAAAACTGTTTTTT.

The CDR3 here is CASSQVGGQTNYGYTF. CDR3 bases: TGTGCCAGCAGCCAAGTGGGGGGACAAACGAACTATGGCTACACCTTC. The V call is TRBV4-2, the J call TRBJ1-2; weak D call: TRBD1 (6 bases). The ends were cut back, 1 base at V and 2 bases at J, with 14 bases in the middle. The CDR3 has 16 residues. CDR1 LGHNA and CDR2 YNFKEQ come from the germline V gene.

The rearrangement links TRBV9 to TRBJ2-4; TRBD1 aligns across 8 bases. Germline V gene lookup returns CDR1 SGDLS and CDR2 YYNGEE. V trimming: 0 bases; J trimming: 6 bases; junction bases outside the gene matches: 8. The CDR3 has 16 residues. The CDR3 DNA reads TGTGCCAGCAGCGTAGGGCAGGGGGCGCGTTTAAACATTCAGTACTTC. Translating gives CASSVGQGARLNIQYF.

The chain employs TRBV30 and TRBJ2-7, with 7 bases matching TRBD2. The trim removed 2 bases at V and 3 bases at J, leaving 10 bases unmatched. Germline-derived CDR1 and CDR2 are GTSNPN and SVGIG (reference sequence). The CDR3 consists of 15 residues. The CDR3 reads CAWSPPGGSGYEQYF. The CDR3 DNA sequence: TGTGCCTGGAGTCCCCCCGGCGGGAGCGGCTACGAGCAGTACTTC.

J is TRBJ1-5 and V is TRBV19; 9 positions agree with TRBD1. V was pared by 7 bases and J by 3 bases, with 4 bases of the junction left unmatched. The CDR3 totals 14 residues. Germline-derived CDR1 and CDR2 are LNHDA and SQIVND (reference sequence). CDR3 sequence reads: CASNRDRANQPQHF. For the CDR3, the DNA is TGTGCCAGTAACAGGGACAGGGCCAATCAGCCCCAGCATTTT.

The gene calls are TRBV9 and TRBJ2-5; 13 nucleotides match TRBD2. Germline CDR1 reads SGDLS; CDR2 reads YYNGEE. The CDR3 covers 16 residues. The ends lost 4 bases at V and 2 bases at J; junction bases unmatched: 5. This CDR3 is CASSKGTSGIQETQYF. In nucleotides, the CDR3 is TGTGCCAGCAGCAAAGGGACTAGCGGGATACAAGAGACCCAGTACTTC.

The rearrangement joins TRBV7-8 to TRBJ2-2; TRBD2 matches at 14 bases. The CDR3 spans 16 residues. Germline loops: CDR1 SGHVS, CDR2 FQNEAQ. J was trimmed by 5 bases and V by 5 bases; bases with no gene match: 4. The CDR3 sequence: CASSVGLAGVTGELFF. The CDR3, as DNA: TGTGCCAGCAGCGTGGGACTAGCGGGGGTAACCGGGGAGCTGTTTTTT.